Listed here is a single T cell receptor (beta chain). This clone may be a read error of a much larger clone one base away. Amplification of TCR beta CDR3 regions used RNA as the template. HTBI primers were used for first-round RT-PCR of the TCR CDR3. TCRdb ran MiXCR on the multiplex PCR reads and lists one entry per CDR3 protein. The data show approximately 300,000 distinct CDR3 sequences, about 15% seen once. The data stem from a study of T cells in Graves' hyperthyroidism and ophthalmopathy. This CDR3 is 16 amino acids long. Germline loops: CDR1 SGHRS, CDR2 YFSETQ. The V gene lost 0 bases and the J gene lost 1 base, with 12 bases spanning the gap.

The receptor comes from a woman in her sixties with Graves' ophthalmopathy. V is TRBV5-1 and J is TRBJ2-3; a possible D gene is TRBD1 (7 bases). Material: blood. The CDR3 DNA is TGCGCCAGCAGCTTGGGACAGGGAGGTGGCACAGATACGCAGTATTTT. Protein sequence: CASSLGQGGGTDTQYF.